A selection of T cell receptor beta chains follows, all from one sample in a study of blood T cells in healthy people across ages. Each CDR3 protein gets one entry after TCRdb re-called the 5' RACE reads with MiXCR. The sample carries around 990,000 distinct CDR3 sequences, about 25% recorded once. The same data also went into a second study, on T cells of mothers and their children.

The specimen was blood. These receptors originate from a girl aged 2 to 10 in good health. The CDR3 runs from the conserved cysteine through the conserved F or W. Each record gives: V gene, J gene, D gene, clone size, CDR3 DNA, CDR3 protein. A D gene is named only where the DNA matches it firmly. Only some rows state a clone size, as once, few, many or a class for expanded clones.

TRBV3-1	TRBJ2-1	-	-	TGTGCCAGCAGCCAACAACGACCTTTTGACAATGAGCAGTTCTTC	CASSQQRPFDNEQFF
TRBV3-1	TRBJ2-3	-	-	TGTGCCAGCAGCCCAGGCCGGATGGGGGATACGCAGTATTTT	CASSPGRMGDTQYF
TRBV2	TRBJ1-2	-	few	TGTGCCAGCAGTGAAACCCGCTTTTCTAACTATGGCTACACCTTC	CASSETRFSNYGYTF
TRBV11-2	TRBJ1-2	-	few	TGTGCCAGCAGTACTGGACCGTATCAACCATCAGTCCCGGACTTGGGCTACACCTTC	CASSTGPYQPSVPDLGYTF
TRBV5-1	TRBJ2-1	-	-	TGCGCCAGCAGCTTGGACGCTAGGCGGGGAGGATACAATGAGCAGTTCTTC	CASSLDARRGGYNEQFF
TRBV9	TRBJ2-5	-	-	TGTGCCAGCAGCCCCGTTGGGAGCCCGAGGGGGACCCAGTACTTC	CASSPVGSPRGTQYF
TRBV7-2	TRBJ1-1	-	-	TGTGCCAGCAGCTCTATTGCGGGGCGACGGGAAAGGGATGGTGAAGCCTTCTTT	CASSSIAGRRERDGEAFF
TRBV29-1	TRBJ2-5	TRBD2	-	TGCAGCGTTGATGTGGGACTAGGCACCTACCAAGAGACCCAGTACTTC	CSVDVGLGTYQETQYF
TRBV20-1	TRBJ2-1	-	few	TGCAGTGCTAGAGATCACGACGGGGCACGGCTCAATGAGCAGTTCTTC	CSARDHDGARLNEQFF
TRBV7-8	TRBJ1-3	-	few	TGTGCCAGCAGCTTAGGGGCAGTCCACTCTGGAAACACCATATATTTT	CASSLGAVHSGNTIYF
TRBV3-1	TRBJ2-3	TRBD2	-	TGTGCCAGCAGCCGTGGACTAGCGCCAGATACGCAGTATTTT	CASSRGLAPDTQYF
TRBV7-3	TRBJ2-1	TRBD2	few	TGTGCCAGCAGCTCCTCCGGGACTACCACCGATGAGCAGTTCTTC	CASSSSGTTTDEQFF
TRBV29-1	TRBJ1-1	TRBD1	-	TGCAGCGTTGAAAGACAGGGGGCCCGACAAACTGAAGCTTTCTTT	CSVERQGARQTEAFF
TRBV5-1	TRBJ1-1	TRBD1	-	TGCGCCAGCAGCGTCGGACAGGGAGGGACTGAAGCTTTCTTT	CASSVGQGGTEAFF
TRBV29-1	TRBJ2-1	TRBD1	-	TGCAGCGCCGTCAGTGGGACAGGGGACAATGAGCAGTTCTTC	CSAVSGTGDNEQFF
TRBV6-5	TRBJ1-6	-	-	TGTGCCAGCAGTTACATGGTGAATTCACCCCTCCACTTT	CASSYMVNSPLHF
TRBV3-1	TRBJ1-5	-	many	TGTGCCAGCAGCCAACTTGGGGGGGGGACCGATCAGCCCCAGCATTTT	CASSQLGGGTDQPQHF
TRBV7-9	TRBJ2-1	-	-	TGTGCCAGCAGCTTTTCAGTCGTAAATGAGCAGTTCTTC	CASSFSVVNEQFF
TRBV29-1	TRBJ1-2	TRBD1	-	TGCAGCTTAGTGGACAGGGCCCATGGCTACACCTTC	CSLVDRAHGYTF
TRBV20-1	TRBJ2-7	-	few	TGCAGTGCTAGTGCGCCGGACACCCCCTACGAGCAGTACTTC	CSASAPDTPYEQYF
TRBV20-1	TRBJ1-1	-	many	TGCAGTACCGACAGAAGTAGCACTGAAGCTTTCTTT	CSTDRSSTEAFF
TRBV20-1	TRBJ2-3	-	-	TGCAGTGTCACGGACACTAGCACAGATACGCAGTATTTT	CSVTDTSTDTQYF
TRBV20-1	TRBJ2-1	-	-	TGCAGTCCCTTAGATAACCGACGAGGGGGGCTATTCAATGAGCAGTTCTTC	CSPLDNRRGGLFNEQFF
TRBV4-2	TRBJ1-2	TRBD1	-	TGTGCCAGCAGCCAAGGACCCTGGACAGGAGCTAACTATGGCTACACCTTC	CASSQGPWTGANYGYTF
TRBV4-3	TRBJ1-5	-	many	TGCGCCAGCAGCCAAGATCGAGCTTATCAGCCCCAGCATTTT	CASSQDRAYQPQHF
TRBV6-5	TRBJ1-4	TRBD1	-	TGTGCCAGCAGTTTCGCTTTGACAGGGGTCGGTGAAAAACTGTCTTTT	CASSFALTGVGEKLSF
TRBV27	TRBJ1-2	-	few	TGTGCCAGCAGTCCCGGCATCCCCTATGGCTACACCTTC	CASSPGIPYGYTF
TRBV3-1	TRBJ2-3	TRBD2	few	TGTGCCAGCAGGGGGACCGGGACTAGCGGGGGGGCCATTACAGATACGCAGTATTTT	CASRGTGTSGGAITDTQYF
TRBV28	TRBJ1-4	-	-	TGTGCCAGCAGTCGGGATTGTGGGGGATGGGGATTTTTT	CASSRDCGGWGFF
TRBV7-2	TRBJ2-5	-	few	TGTGCCAGCAGCCCATCCAGGGGGAGGGAGACCCAGTACTTC	CASSPSRGRETQYF
TRBV5-1	TRBJ2-7	TRBD1	-	TGCGCCAGCAGCTTGGTAGTGGGACAGGGCTACGAGCAGTACTTC	CASSLVVGQGYEQYF
TRBV5-5	TRBJ2-1	TRBD2	-	TGTGCCAGCAGCTTGGCTAGGGCGGGAGGAAGAAATGAGCAGTTCTTC	CASSLARAGGRNEQFF
TRBV10-3	TRBJ1-4	-	-	TGTGCCTCCTCCGGGGCCGAAAAACTGTTTTTT	CASSGAEKLFF